What follows describes a single TCR beta chain. This sample was included in a study of cytomegalovirus exposure and HLA in healthy donors. Deletions cut 5 bases from V and 7 bases from J, with 14 bases between. CDR3 length equals 14 residues. The germline gives CDR1 MGHRA, CDR2 YSYEKL. Assay: immunoSEQ multiplex PCR; the TCRdb copy retains only in-frame clones and omits some. The table lists about 250,000 clones, over 75% of them singletons. The approximately 120-subject validation cohort, separate from the approximately 630-subject first cohort, included the donors. The chain couples TRBV4-1 to TRBJ1-4, with D maybe TRBD1 (5 bases). The receptor comes from a young man in good health and CMV-seropositive. The sample comprised PBMCs. The CDR3 DNA is TGCGCCAGCAGCGGGGACCCTTCAGGTGAAAAACTGTTTTTT. As protein: CASSGDPSGEKLFF.